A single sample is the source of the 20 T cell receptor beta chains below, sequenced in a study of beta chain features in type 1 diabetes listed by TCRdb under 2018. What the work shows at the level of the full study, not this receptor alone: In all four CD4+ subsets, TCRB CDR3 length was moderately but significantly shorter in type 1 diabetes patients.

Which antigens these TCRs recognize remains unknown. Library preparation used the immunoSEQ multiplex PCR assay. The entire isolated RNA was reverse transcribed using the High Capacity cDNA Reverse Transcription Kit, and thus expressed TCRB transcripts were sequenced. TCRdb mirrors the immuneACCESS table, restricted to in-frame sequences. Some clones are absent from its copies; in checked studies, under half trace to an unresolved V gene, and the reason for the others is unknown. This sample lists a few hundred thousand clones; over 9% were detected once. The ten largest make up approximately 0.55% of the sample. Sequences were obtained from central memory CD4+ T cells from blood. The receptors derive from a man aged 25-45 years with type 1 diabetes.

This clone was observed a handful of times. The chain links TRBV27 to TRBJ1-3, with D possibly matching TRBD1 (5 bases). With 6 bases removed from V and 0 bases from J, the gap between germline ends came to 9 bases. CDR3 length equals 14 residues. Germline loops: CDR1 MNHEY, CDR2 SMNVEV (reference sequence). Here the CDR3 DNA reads TGTGCCAGCAGAGACAGCTTCTCTGGAAACACCATATATTTT. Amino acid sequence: CASRDSFSGNTIYF.

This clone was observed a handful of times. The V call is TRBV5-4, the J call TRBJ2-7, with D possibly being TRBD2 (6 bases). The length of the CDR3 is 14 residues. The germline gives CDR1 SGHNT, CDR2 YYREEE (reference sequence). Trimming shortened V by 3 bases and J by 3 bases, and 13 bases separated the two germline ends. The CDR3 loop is CASSSGTDDYEQYF. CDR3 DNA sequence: TGTGCCAGCAGCTCAGGGACTGATGACTACGAGCAGTACTTC.

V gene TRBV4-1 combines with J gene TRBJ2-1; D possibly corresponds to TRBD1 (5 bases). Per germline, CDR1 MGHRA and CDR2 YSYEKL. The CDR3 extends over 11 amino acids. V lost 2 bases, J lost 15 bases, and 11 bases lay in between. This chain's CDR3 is CASSQLGAAFF. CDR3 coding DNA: TGCGCCAGCAGCCAACTAGGGGCAGCGTTCTTC.

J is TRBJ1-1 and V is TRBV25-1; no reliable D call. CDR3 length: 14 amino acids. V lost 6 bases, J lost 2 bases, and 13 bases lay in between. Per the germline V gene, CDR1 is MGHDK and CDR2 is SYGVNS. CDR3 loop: CASREVGPNTEAFF. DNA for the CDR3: TGTGCCAGCAGGGAGGTAGGGCCCAACACTGAAGCTTTCTTT.

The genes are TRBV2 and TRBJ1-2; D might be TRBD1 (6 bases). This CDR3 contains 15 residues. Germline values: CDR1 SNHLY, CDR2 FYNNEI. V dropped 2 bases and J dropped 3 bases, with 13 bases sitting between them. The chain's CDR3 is CASSELRTAYYGYTF. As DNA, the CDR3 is TGTGCCAGCAGTGAACTCCGGACAGCATACTATGGCTACACCTTC.

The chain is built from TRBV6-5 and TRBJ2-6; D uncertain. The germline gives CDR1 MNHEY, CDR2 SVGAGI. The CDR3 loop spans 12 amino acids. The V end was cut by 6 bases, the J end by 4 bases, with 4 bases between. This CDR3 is CASRWGANVLTF. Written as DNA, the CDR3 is TGTGCCAGCAGGTGGGGGGCCAACGTCCTGACTTTC.

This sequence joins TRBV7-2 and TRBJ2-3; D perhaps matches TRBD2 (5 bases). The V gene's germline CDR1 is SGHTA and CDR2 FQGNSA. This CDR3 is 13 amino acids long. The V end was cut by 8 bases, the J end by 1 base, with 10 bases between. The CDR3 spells CASGLRGTDTQYF. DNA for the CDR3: TGTGCCAGCGGATTGAGGGGCACAGATACGCAGTATTTT.

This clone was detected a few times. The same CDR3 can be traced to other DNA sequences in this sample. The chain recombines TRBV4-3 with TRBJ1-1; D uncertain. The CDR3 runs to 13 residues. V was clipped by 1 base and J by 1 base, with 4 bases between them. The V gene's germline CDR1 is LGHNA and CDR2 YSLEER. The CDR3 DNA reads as TGCGCCAGCAGCCAAGTAGCGAACACTGAAGCTTTCTTT. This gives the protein CASSQVANTEAFF.

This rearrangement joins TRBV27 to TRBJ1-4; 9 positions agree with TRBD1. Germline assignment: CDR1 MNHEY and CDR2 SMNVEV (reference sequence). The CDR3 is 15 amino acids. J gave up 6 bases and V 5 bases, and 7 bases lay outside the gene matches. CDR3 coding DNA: TGTGCCAGCAGTCGGACCGGGACAGGGTATGAAAAACTGTTTTTT. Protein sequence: CASSRTGTGYEKLFF.

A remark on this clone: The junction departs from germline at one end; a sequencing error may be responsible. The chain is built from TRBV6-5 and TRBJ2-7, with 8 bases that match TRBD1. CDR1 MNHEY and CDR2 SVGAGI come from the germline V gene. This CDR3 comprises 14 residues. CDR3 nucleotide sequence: TGTGCCATCAGTAAGACAGGGGACGGCTACGAGCAGTACTTC. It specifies CAISKTGDGYEQYF.

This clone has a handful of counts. The CDR3: CASSLQEPNTEAFF. The CDR3, as DNA: TGTGCCAGCAGTTTGCAGGAGCCGAACACTGAAGCTTTCTTT. V usage is TRBV28 and J usage is TRBJ1-1; no firm D call. CDR1 and CDR2 from the germline V gene are MDHEN and SYDVKM. The CDR3 has 14 amino acids. Trimming pared 3 bases from V and 1 base from J, leaving 9 bases between.

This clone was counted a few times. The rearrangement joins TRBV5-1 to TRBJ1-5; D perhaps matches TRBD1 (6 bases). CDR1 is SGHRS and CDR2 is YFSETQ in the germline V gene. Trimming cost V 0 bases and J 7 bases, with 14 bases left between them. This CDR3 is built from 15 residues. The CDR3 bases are TGCGCCAGCAGCTTGGATTGGGGGGGCAGCCAGCCCCAGCATTTT. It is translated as CASSLDWGGSQPQHF.

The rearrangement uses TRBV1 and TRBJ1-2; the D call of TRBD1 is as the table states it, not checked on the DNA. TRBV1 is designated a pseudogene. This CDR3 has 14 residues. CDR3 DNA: TGCACCAGCAGCAGTCGAACAGGTGCCTATGGCTACACCTTC. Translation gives CTSSSRTGAYGYTF.

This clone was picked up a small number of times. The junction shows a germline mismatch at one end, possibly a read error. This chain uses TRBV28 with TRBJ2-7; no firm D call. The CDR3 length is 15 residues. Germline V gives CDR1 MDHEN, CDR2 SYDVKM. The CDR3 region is CASSSNTLFSSEQYF. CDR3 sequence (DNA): TGTGCCAGCAGTTCGAATACGCTTTTTTCCTCCGAGCAGTACTTC.

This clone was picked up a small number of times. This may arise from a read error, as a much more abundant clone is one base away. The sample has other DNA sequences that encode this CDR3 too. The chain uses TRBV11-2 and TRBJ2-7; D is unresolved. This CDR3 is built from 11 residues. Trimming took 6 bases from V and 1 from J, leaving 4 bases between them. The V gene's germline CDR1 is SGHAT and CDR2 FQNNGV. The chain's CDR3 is CASSFSYEQYF. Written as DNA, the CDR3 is TGTGCCAGCAGTTTTTCCTACGAGCAGTACTTC.

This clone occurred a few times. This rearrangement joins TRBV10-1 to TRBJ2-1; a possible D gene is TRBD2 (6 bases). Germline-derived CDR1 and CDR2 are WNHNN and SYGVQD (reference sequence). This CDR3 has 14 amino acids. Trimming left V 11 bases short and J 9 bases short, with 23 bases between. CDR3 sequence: CAVSTSTTGGEQFF. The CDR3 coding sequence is TGCGCCGTATCCACCTCGACGACCGGGGGTGAGCAGTTCTTC.

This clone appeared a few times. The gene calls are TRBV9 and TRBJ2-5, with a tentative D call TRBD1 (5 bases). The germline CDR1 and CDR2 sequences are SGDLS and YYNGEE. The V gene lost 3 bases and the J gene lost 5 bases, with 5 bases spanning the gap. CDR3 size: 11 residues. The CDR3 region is CASSEGETQYF. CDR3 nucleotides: TGTGCCAGCAGCGAGGGGGAGACCCAGTACTTC.

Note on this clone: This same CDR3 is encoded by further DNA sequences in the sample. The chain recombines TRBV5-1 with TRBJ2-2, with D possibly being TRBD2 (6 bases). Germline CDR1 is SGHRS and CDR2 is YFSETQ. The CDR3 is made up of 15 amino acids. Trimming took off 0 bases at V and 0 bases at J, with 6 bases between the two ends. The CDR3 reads CASSLGLANTGELFF. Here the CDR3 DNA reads TGCGCCAGCAGCTTGGGACTAGCGAACACCGGGGAGCTGTTTTTT.

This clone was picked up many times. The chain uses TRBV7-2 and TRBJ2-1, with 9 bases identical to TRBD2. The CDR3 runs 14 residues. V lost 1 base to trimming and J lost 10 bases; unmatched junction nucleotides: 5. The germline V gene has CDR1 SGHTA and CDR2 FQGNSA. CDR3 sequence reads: CASSLVGTSREQFF. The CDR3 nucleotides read TGTGCCAGCAGCTTAGTCGGGACTAGCAGGGAGCAGTTCTTC.

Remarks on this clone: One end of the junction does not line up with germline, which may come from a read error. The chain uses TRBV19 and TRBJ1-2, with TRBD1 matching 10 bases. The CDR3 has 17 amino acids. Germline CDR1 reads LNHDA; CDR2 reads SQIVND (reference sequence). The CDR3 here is CASNIPGQGLYGYGYTF. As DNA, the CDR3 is TGTGCCAGTAATATACCGGGACAGGGGCTTTATGGGTATGGCTACACCTTC.